The rows below give T cell receptor beta chains drawn from one sample of a study of cytomegalovirus exposure and HLA in healthy donors. Clones were read by immunoSEQ multiplex PCR, and TCRdb kept only the in-frame ones, dropping some. The table has under 300,000 clones, 70% to 90% seen once. Input material: PBMCs. Receptors were obtained from a woman aged 55-69 years in good health and CMV-seropositive. CDR3s include the opening cysteine and the closing phenylalanine or tryptophan. The D gene is left open where the match is weak. The size entry is marked missing in some rows and otherwise reads once, few, many or a size class.

d_call j_call v_call clone_size cdr3_aa cdr3_nt
TRBD1 TRBJ1-2 TRBV19 once CASSSRQGGNYGYTF TGTGCCAGTAGTAGTCGCCAGGGGGGAAACTATGGCTACACCTTC
- TRBJ1-2 TRBV4-1 - CASSQGAGEYGYTF TGCGCCAGCAGCCAAGGGGCAGGGGAATATGGCTACACCTTC
TRBD1 TRBJ1-2 TRBV7-9 - CSSSPRTGGHGYTF TGTTCCAGCAGCCCTCGGACAGGGGGCCATGGCTACACCTTC
- TRBJ2-2 TRBV27 - CASSLPARPTGELFF TGTGCCAGCAGTTTACCGGCTAGGCCTACCGGGGAGCTGTTTTTT
- TRBJ2-7 TRBV19 - CASSTLGASASGREQYF TGTGCCAGTAGTACGCTTGGGGCTAGCGCCTCAGGCAGGGAGCAGTACTTC
- TRBJ1-2 TRBV27 - CASSLFMAGVAGYTF TGTGCCAGCAGTTTATTTATGGCAGGGGTTGCAGGCTACACCTTC
- TRBJ2-1 TRBV5-4 - CASSLMGADEQFF TGTGCCAGCAGCTTGATGGGGGCAGATGAGCAGTTCTTC
- TRBJ1-5 TRBV7-6 - CASSLALDSYNQPQHF TGTGCCAGCAGCTTAGCGTTGGACAGTTACAATCAGCCCCAGCATTTT
- TRBJ1-4 TRBV15 - CATKAGLLQTNEKLFF TGTGCCACCAAGGCGGGCCTTTTGCAAACTAATGAAAAACTGTTTTTT
- TRBJ2-5 TRBV7-9 - CSSSLWGEETQYF TGTTCCAGCAGCTTATGGGGAGAGGAGACCCAGTACTTC
TRBD1 TRBJ2-4 TRBV7-3 - CASSPGQGRIQYF TGTGCCAGCAGCCCAGGACAGGGTCGGATTCAGTACTTC
TRBD1 TRBJ1-1 TRBV19 few CASKPVQGLGGTEAFF TGTGCCAGTAAGCCCGTACAGGGGCTCGGAGGAACTGAAGCTTTCTTT
- TRBJ2-5 TRBV6-1 - CASSEADSGFGQYF TGTGCCAGCAGTGAAGCGGATTCAGGCTTTGGGCAGTACTTC
- TRBJ2-7 TRBV19 once CASSRQAETLAYEQYF TGTGCCAGTAGCCGACAGGCAGAAACACTCGCCTACGAGCAGTACTTC
TRBD2 TRBJ2-1 TRBV7-9 - CASSLAGTSGPYNEQFF TGTGCCAGCAGCTTAGCCGGGACTAGCGGCCCCTACAATGAGCAGTTCTTC
- TRBJ1-4 TRBV28 - CASLRGLKSEKLFF TGTGCCAGCCTTCGAGGCTTAAAGAGTGAAAAACTGTTTTTT
- TRBJ1-4 TRBV4-1 - CASSQDRRVSTNEKLFF TGCGCCAGCAGCCAAGATCGCAGGGTCTCAACTAATGAAAAACTGTTTTTT
- TRBJ1-4 TRBV29-1 - CSVVGNEKLFF TGCAGCGTTGTCGGGAATGAAAAACTGTTTTTT
TRBD1 TRBJ1-1 TRBV6-6 - CASRRDRGPGTEAFF TGTGCCAGCAGGAGGGACAGGGGGCCGGGCACTGAAGCTTTCTTT
- TRBJ1-5 TRBV11-2 few CASSLGPGSNQPQHF TGTGCCAGCAGCTTAGGGCCAGGCAGCAATCAGCCCCAGCATTTT
TRBD2 TRBJ2-7 TRBV6-1 - CAGSGSVDEQYF TGTGCCGGGAGCGGGAGTGTCGACGAGCAGTACTTC
TRBD1 TRBJ2-3 TRBV4-1 - CASSPGDRDFTDTQYF TGCGCCAGCAGCCCAGGGGACAGGGACTTTACAGATACGCAGTATTTT
- TRBJ2-3 TRBV15 - CATSRGSGSTDTQYF TGTGCCACCAGCAGAGGGAGCGGGAGCACAGATACGCAGTATTTT
TRBD1 TRBJ1-1 TRBV29-1 few CSVAGGADTEAFF TGCAGCGTTGCAGGGGGCGCGGACACTGAAGCTTTCTTT
- TRBJ2-1 TRBV5-1 - CASSGGRSSYNEQFF TGCGCCAGCAGTGGTGGGAGGAGCTCCTACAATGAGCAGTTCTTC
TRBD2 TRBJ2-3 TRBV10-3 - CAIKRGFNRAGGVGDTDTQYF TGTGCCATCAAGAGGGGTTTCAATCGGGCGGGAGGGGTCGGGGACACAGATACGCAGTATTTT
- TRBJ2-7 TRBV27 few CASRQGAPHYEQYF TGTGCCAGCAGGCAAGGGGCCCCCCACTACGAGCAGTACTTC
- TRBJ2-6 TRBV7-3 - CASSLGTSSGANVLTF TGTGCCAGCAGCTTAGGGACATCCTCTGGGGCCAACGTCCTGACTTTC
- TRBJ1-4 TRBV10-3 - CAISESTRGDGEKLFF TGTGCCATCAGTGAGTCGACTCGAGGCGATGGTGAAAAACTGTTTTTT
- TRBJ2-2 TRBV6-5 - CASSYDAANTGELFF TGTGCCAGCAGTTACGACGCGGCGAACACCGGGGAGCTGTTTTTT
TRBD2 TRBJ2-1 TRBV5-1 - CASSPASGVNEQFF TGCGCCAGCAGTCCGGCTAGCGGGGTCAATGAGCAGTTCTTC
TRBD1 TRBJ2-7 TRBV5-1 - CASGTGGSTSCEQYF TGCGCCAGCGGGACAGGGGGCTCAACCTCCTGCGAGCAGTACTTC
TRBD1 TRBJ1-6 TRBV2 - CASSPRDRGSPLHF TGTGCCAGCAGTCCCCGGGACAGGGGATCACCCCTCCACTTT
- TRBJ1-4 TRBV28 - CASTIRTQQFTGGKLFF TGTGCCAGCACCATTCGGACTCAACAGTTCACCGGCGGAAAACTGTTTTTT
- TRBJ2-5 TRBV5-1 few CASRREVQETQYF TGCGCCAGCAGGCGTGAGGTCCAAGAGACCCAGTACTTC
TRBD1 TRBJ1-2 TRBV9 - CASSNPQGAGGYTF TGTGCCAGCAGCAACCCACAGGGGGCTGGGGGCTACACCTTC
TRBD1 TRBJ2-1 TRBV7-9 - CASSSTGERTYNEQFF TGTGCCAGCAGCTCCACAGGGGAACGTACCTACAATGAGCAGTTCTTC
TRBD2 TRBJ2-1 TRBV28 - CASSLASGSLAQFF TGTGCCAGCAGTCTGGCTAGCGGGAGTCTGGCGCAGTTCTTC
- TRBJ2-6 TRBV21-1 few CASSKRHVAQGTAGANVLTF -
- TRBJ1-1 TRBV9 - CASSASGYEAFF TGTGCCAGCAGCGCCTCAGGGTATGAGGCTTTCTTT
- TRBJ1-1 TRBV14 - CASTILGDTEAFF TGTGCCAGCACCATTTTAGGAGATACTGAAGCTTTCTTT
- TRBJ2-6 TRBV19 - CASTGLNSGANVLTF TGTGCCAGTACTGGACTTAACTCTGGGGCCAACGTCCTGACTTTC
TRBD1 TRBJ2-7 TRBV13 once CASSHGTGSSYEQYF TGTGCCAGCAGCCACGGGACAGGGAGCTCCTACGAGCAGTACTTC
- TRBJ1-4 TRBV2 - CASSLQGVNEKLFF TGTGCCAGCAGTTTACAGGGCGTTAATGAAAAACTGTTTTTT
TRBD1 TRBJ2-7 TRBV6-6 - CASGTGRGVEQYF TGTGCCAGCGGGACAGGGAGGGGCGTCGAGCAGTACTTC
- TRBJ2-7 TRBV14 - CASSQVAGKTYEQYF TGTGCCAGCAGCCAAGTTGCCGGGAAGACCTACGAGCAGTACTTC
- TRBJ1-2 TRBV29-1 - CSVPDRTTNYGYTF TGCAGCGTCCCTGACAGGACCACTAACTATGGCTACACCTTC
- TRBJ2-2 TRBV2 once CASSERAALNTGELFF TGTGCCAGCAGTGAACGAGCGGCTTTGAACACCGGGGAGCTGTTTTTT
TRBD2 TRBJ2-7 TRBV7-6 - CASTPGGGRGGPGEQYF TGTGCCAGCACCCCTGGGGGAGGGCGGGGAGGACCTGGCGAGCAGTACTTC
- TRBJ2-7 TRBV5-1 - CASSMDGGYEQYF TGCGCCAGCAGCATGGACGGAGGGTACGAGCAGTACTTC
TRBD1 TRBJ1-6 TRBV10-2 - CASRDREVLSPLHF TGCGCCAGCAGGGACAGGGAAGTTCTATCACCCCTCCACTTT
- TRBJ2-1 TRBV13 - CASSLEGGSYNEQFF TGTGCCAGCAGCTTAGAAGGGGGCTCCTACAATGAGCAGTTCTTC
- TRBJ2-1 TRBV28 - CASSLGGERGEQFF TGTGCCAGCAGTTTAGGAGGGGAGAGGGGTGAGCAGTTCTTC
TRBD1 TRBJ2-4 TRBV6-5 - CASSYSLQGAGNIQYF TGTGCCAGCAGTTACTCTTTGCAGGGGGCGGGAAACATTCAGTACTTC
TRBD2 TRBJ2-7 TRBV10-3 - CAIAGTSEMFEQYF TGTGCCATCGCCGGGACTAGCGAAATGTTCGAGCAGTACTTC